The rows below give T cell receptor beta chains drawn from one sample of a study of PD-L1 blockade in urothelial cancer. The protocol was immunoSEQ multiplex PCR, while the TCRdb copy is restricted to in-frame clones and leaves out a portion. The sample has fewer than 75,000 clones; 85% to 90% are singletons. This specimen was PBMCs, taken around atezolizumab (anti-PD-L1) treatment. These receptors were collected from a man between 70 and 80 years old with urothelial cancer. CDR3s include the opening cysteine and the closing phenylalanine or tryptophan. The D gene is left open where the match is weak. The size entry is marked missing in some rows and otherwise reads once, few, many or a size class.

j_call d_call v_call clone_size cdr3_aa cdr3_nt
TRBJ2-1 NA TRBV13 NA CASSPTLGGRRESADFYNEQFF TGTGCCAGCAGTCCAACTCTCGGCGGCCGGAGGGAATCGGCGGACTTTTACAATGAGCAGTTCTTC
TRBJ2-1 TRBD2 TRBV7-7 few CASSRSGEADEQFF TGTGCCAGCAGCCGAAGCGGGGAAGCCGATGAGCAGTTCTTC
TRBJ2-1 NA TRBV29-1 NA CSVSYSLNDNEQFF TGCAGCGTTTCGTACAGCTTAAACGACAATGAGCAGTTCTTC
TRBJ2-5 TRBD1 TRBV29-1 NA CSVELGQWGETQYF TGCAGCGTTGAACTGGGACAGTGGGGAGAGACCCAGTACTTC
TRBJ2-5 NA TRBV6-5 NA CASSYSSPTQYF TGTGCCAGCAGTTACTCGTCTCCGACCCAGTACTTC
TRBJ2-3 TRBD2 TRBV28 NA CASSPRGVGTDTQYF TGTGCCAGCAGTCCCCGGGGGGTCGGCACAGATACGCAGTATTTT
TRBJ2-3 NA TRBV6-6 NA CASKTPVADTQYF TGTGCCAGCAAAACCCCGGTAGCTGATACGCAGTATTTT
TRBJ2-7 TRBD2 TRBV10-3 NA CAISEPTSGRYEQYF TGTGCCATCAGTGAGCCGACTAGCGGGAGATACGAGCAGTACTTC
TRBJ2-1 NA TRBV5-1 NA CASSLGLTSSYNEQFF TGCGCCAGCAGCTTGGGACTGACCAGCTCCTACAATGAGCAGTTCTTC
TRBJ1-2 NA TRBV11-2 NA CASSSRLRPNYGYTF TGTGCCAGCAGCTCCCGTCTGAGGCCAAACTATGGCTACACCTTC
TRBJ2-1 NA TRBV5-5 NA CASSSISLYNEQFF TGTGCCAGCAGCTCTATCTCACTTTACAATGAGCAGTTCTTC
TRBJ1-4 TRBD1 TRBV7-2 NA CASSILDRGREKLFF TGTGCCAGCAGCATTCTGGACAGGGGGCGAGAAAAACTGTTTTTT
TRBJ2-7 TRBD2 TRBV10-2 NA CASSESKGLAGDEQYF TGCGCCAGCAGTGAGTCGAAGGGACTAGCGGGAGACGAGCAGTACTTC
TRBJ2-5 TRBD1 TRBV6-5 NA CASSYKSPGQQETQYF TGTGCCAGCAGTTACAAGTCTCCGGGACAGCAAGAGACCCAGTACTTC
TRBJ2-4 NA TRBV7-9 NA CASSPNTKNIQYF TGTGCCAGCAGCCCAAACACCAAAAACATTCAGTACTTC
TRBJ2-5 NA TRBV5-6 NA CASSLQTWETQYF TGTGCCAGCAGCTTGCAGACATGGGAGACCCAGTACTTC
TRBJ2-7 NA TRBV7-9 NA CASSSGLGYEQYF TGTGCCAGCAGCTCCGGACTCGGCTACGAGCAGTACTTC
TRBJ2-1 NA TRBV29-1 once CSVRSGQIEQFF TGCAGCGTTCGTTCCGGACAGATTGAGCAGTTCTTC
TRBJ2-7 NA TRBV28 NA CASSLPTREPTSGEQYF TGTGCCAGCAGTTTACCAACCCGGGAACCGACATCGGGAGAGCAGTACTTC
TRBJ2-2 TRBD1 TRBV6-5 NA CASSGGQAYGELFF TGTGCCAGCAGTGGGGGACAGGCCTACGGGGAGCTGTTTTTT
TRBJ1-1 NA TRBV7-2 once CASSLEIRVTEAFF TGTGCCAGCAGCTTAGAAATCCGGGTAACTGAAGCTTTCTTT
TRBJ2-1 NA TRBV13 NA CASSLIGGDEQFF TGTGCCAGCAGCTTAATAGGGGGTGATGAGCAGTTCTTC
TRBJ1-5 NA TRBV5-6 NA CASSLSGGKNQPQHF TGTGCCAGCAGCTTGTCGGGGGGGAAAAATCAGCCCCAGCATTTT
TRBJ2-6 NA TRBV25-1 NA CASHISGANVLTF TGTGCCAGCCACATCTCTGGGGCCAACGTCCTGACTTTC
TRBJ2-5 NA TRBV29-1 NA CSVEFGLGQGGETQYF TGCAGCGTTGAGTTTGGGCTGGGCCAGGGAGGCGAGACCCAGTACTTC
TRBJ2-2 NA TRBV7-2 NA CASSPGPNTGELFF TGTGCCAGCAGCCCCGGTCCGAACACCGGGGAGCTGTTTTTT